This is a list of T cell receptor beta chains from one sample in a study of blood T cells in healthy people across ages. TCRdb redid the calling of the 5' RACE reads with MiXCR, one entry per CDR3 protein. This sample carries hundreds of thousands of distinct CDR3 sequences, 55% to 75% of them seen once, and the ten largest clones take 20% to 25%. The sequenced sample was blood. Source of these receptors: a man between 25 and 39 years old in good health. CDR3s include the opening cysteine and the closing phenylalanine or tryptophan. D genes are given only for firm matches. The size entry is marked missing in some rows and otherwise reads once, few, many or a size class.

TGCAGTGCGCCTAGTGCTGGCCACAATGAGCAGTTCTTC CSAPSAGHNEQFF TRBJ2-1 NA TRBV20-1 NA
TGTGCCAGCAGCCAAGAAAGGCAGGTGCAGGAGACCCAGTACTTC CASSQERQVQETQYF TRBJ2-5 few TRBV4-2 NA
TGCAGCGTTGAGAGAGCGGGGGGGAGATGGGAGCAGTTCTTC CSVERAGGRWEQFF TRBJ2-1 few TRBV29-1 TRBD2
TGTGCCAGCAGCCTCCGCTCTGGACGGTATGGCTACACCTTC CASSLRSGRYGYTF TRBJ1-2 NA TRBV3-1 NA
TGTGCCATCATATCAGGACAGGGTAGTAATGAGCAGTTCTTC CAIISGQGSNEQFF TRBJ2-1 few TRBV10-3 TRBD1
TGCGCCAGCAGCGTGGGGACATCCAACTATGGCTACACCTTC CASSVGTSNYGYTF TRBJ1-2 NA TRBV5-1 NA
TGTGCTAGCAGCCCCGAGGGAACAGATACGCAGTATTTT CASSPEGTDTQYF TRBJ2-3 NA TRBV7-7 NA
TGTGCCAGCCGTCGAACTGGACTACCTAACACAGATACGCAGTATTTT CASRRTGLPNTDTQYF TRBJ2-3 NA TRBV27 NA
TGTGCCAGCAGCGATTCGGGACTAGCGGGTTACACCGGGGAGCTGTTTTTT CASSDSGLAGYTGELFF TRBJ2-2 NA TRBV27 TRBD2
TGCAGTGCTACCGGCCCCTCAGACAATGAGCAGTTCTTC CSATGPSDNEQFF TRBJ2-1 few TRBV20-1 NA
TGCAGCGTTGTAGGGGACGGAAGAGAGACCCAGTACTTC CSVVGDGRETQYF TRBJ2-5 NA TRBV29-1 NA
TGTGCCAGCAGTGAAAGCGGGAGATCTGAGCAGTTCTTC CASSESGRSEQFF TRBJ2-1 few TRBV6-5 TRBD2
TGTGCCAGCAGCCAAGAGGGGTCTAGCGGTGCAGATACGCAGTATTTT CASSQEGSSGADTQYF TRBJ2-3 NA TRBV4-2 TRBD2
TGTGCCAGCAGGGCGACAGGGAGCTATGGCAACACCTTC CASRATGSYGNTF TRBJ1-2 NA TRBV12-3/TRBV12-4 TRBD1
TGCAGTGCCCCTAGGGGGGGGCCTGAAGCTTTCTTT CSAPRGGPEAFF TRBJ1-1 NA TRBV20-1 NA
TGTGCCAGCGGGGAGGTGAACACCGGGGAGCTGTTTTTT CASGEVNTGELFF TRBJ2-2 NA TRBV28 NA
TGCAGCCCGCGGGGGGCGGGAGATACGCAGTATTTT CSPRGAGDTQYF TRBJ2-3 once TRBV20-1 TRBD2
TGTGCCAGCAGCCAAGGGGCCGGAGGCTCTGGGGCCAACGTCCTGACTTTC CASSQGAGGSGANVLTF TRBJ2-6 NA TRBV4-2 NA
TGTGCCAGCAGTGAGGCTTATGGTGGGAACTATGGCTACACCTTC CASSEAYGGNYGYTF TRBJ1-2 few TRBV6-1 NA
TGTGCCAGCAGCAACGGGGGGAAGGATGAAAAACTGTTTTTT CASSNGGKDEKLFF TRBJ1-4 NA TRBV7-3 NA
TGTGCCAGCACAGGGACAGGGGATCCTTTACATCCGACCTACAATGAGCAGTTCTTC CASTGTGDPLHPTYNEQFF TRBJ2-1 NA TRBV9 TRBD1
TGCGCCAGCAGTGGCGGGACAAAGAACACAGATACGCAGTATTTT CASSGGTKNTDTQYF TRBJ2-3 NA TRBV5-1 NA
TGCAGTTCGGGACCGGGCGAGCAGTACTTC CSSGPGEQYF TRBJ2-7 NA TRBV20-1 NA
TGTGCCACCAGTGCTGGCGAGACCCAGTACTTC CATSAGETQYF TRBJ2-5 few TRBV24-1 NA
TGTGCCAGCAGCTTAGATCCAAGCGGGCGGTTCACAGATACGCAGTATTTT CASSLDPSGRFTDTQYF TRBJ2-3 NA TRBV11-2 NA
TGTGCCAGCAGCGCAGGGTCAGGGGGCTGGGATGGCTACACCTTC CASSAGSGGWDGYTF TRBJ1-2 few TRBV7-9 TRBD1
TGTGCCAGCGGGCGAAGGAGCAATCAGCCCCAGCATTTT CASGRRSNQPQHF TRBJ1-5 NA TRBV2 NA
TGTGCCATCAGGACCTATTCCTCTAGCACAGATACGCAGTATTTT CAIRTYSSSTDTQYF TRBJ2-3 NA TRBV10-3 NA
TGTGCCAGCAGTACCCTTGGGGGGGATGAGCAGTTCTTC CASSTLGGDEQFF TRBJ2-1 NA TRBV6-2/TRBV6-3 TRBD2
TGCGCCAGCAGCCAAAACCCCGGTGGAGGCTACACCTTC CASSQNPGGGYTF TRBJ1-2 NA TRBV4-1 NA